This is a list of T cell receptor beta chains from one sample in a study of molecular identifiers for immune sequencing clone quantification. TCRdb re-called the PCR reads through MiXCR, storing one row per CDR3 protein. The profile covers about half a million distinct CDR3 sequences, with roughly 23% appearing a single time and 0.65% to 0.95% taken by the ten largest. Sequencing was done on a sample of naive CD8+ T cells from blood, with Jurkat cell RNA spiked in. The source is a human donor in good health. Some libraries in this study had Jurkat cell RNA spiked in. Each CDR3 is given with its conserved first and last residue. Each record gives: V gene, clone size, J gene, D gene, CDR3 DNA, CDR3 protein. A D gene is named only where the DNA matches it firmly. A clone size is listed for some rows: how often the clone was seen (once, few, many), or a class if it is expanded.

V gene: TRBV29-1
clone size: few
J gene: TRBJ2-3
D gene: -
CDR3 DNA: TGCAGCGTTGATGAGGTGGCAGATACGCAGTATTTT
CDR3 protein: CSVDEVADTQYF

V gene: TRBV4-3
clone size: many
J gene: TRBJ1-1
D gene: -
CDR3 DNA: TGCGCCAGCAGCCAAGATAAAGTTACGAACCTGGGAGCTTTCTTT
CDR3 protein: CASSQDKVTNLGAFF

V gene: TRBV14
clone size: few
J gene: TRBJ2-7
D gene: -
CDR3 DNA: TGTGCCAGCAGCCAAGATCGAGCTAACGGATTTTACGAGCAGTACTTC
CDR3 protein: CASSQDRANGFYEQYF

V gene: TRBV7-2
clone size: many
J gene: TRBJ1-3
D gene: -
CDR3 DNA: TGTGCCAGCAGCCCGGGAAACACCATATATTTT
CDR3 protein: CASSPGNTIYF

V gene: TRBV7-9
clone size: few
J gene: TRBJ2-7
D gene: -
CDR3 DNA: TGTGCCAGCAGCCCAAGCGTTTACGAGCAGTACTTC
CDR3 protein: CASSPSVYEQYF

V gene: TRBV6-5
clone size: many
J gene: TRBJ2-3
D gene: TRBD1
CDR3 DNA: TGTGCCAGCCGAACAGGGGTGTTAGATACGCAGTATTTT
CDR3 protein: CASRTGVLDTQYF

V gene: TRBV18
clone size: -
J gene: TRBJ2-7
D gene: -
CDR3 DNA: TGTGCCAGCTCACTACCGGGACCTTACCACGAGCAGTACTTC
CDR3 protein: CASSLPGPYHEQYF

V gene: TRBV7-9
clone size: -
J gene: TRBJ2-2
D gene: -
CDR3 DNA: TGTGCCGGCAGCGGCGCCGGGACTTTGAACACCGGGGAGCTGTTTTTT
CDR3 protein: CAGSGAGTLNTGELFF

V gene: TRBV27
clone size: -
J gene: TRBJ1-1
D gene: TRBD1
CDR3 DNA: TGTGCCAGCAACCCTATGACAGGGGTGGCCACTGAAGCTTTCTTT
CDR3 protein: CASNPMTGVATEAFF

V gene: TRBV9
clone size: -
J gene: TRBJ2-3
D gene: -
CDR3 DNA: TGTGCCAGCATCACAGGGAGGGGAGCAGATACGCAGTATTTT
CDR3 protein: CASITGRGADTQYF

V gene: TRBV9
clone size: few
J gene: TRBJ2-1
D gene: -
CDR3 DNA: TGTGCCAGCAGTCCCGTATCCGAAGGCTCCTACAATGAGCAGTTCTTC
CDR3 protein: CASSPVSEGSYNEQFF

V gene: TRBV6-5
clone size: -
J gene: TRBJ2-3
D gene: -
CDR3 DNA: TGTGCCAGCAGTTATCATCGGGACAAGGGAGGAGATACGCAGTATTTT
CDR3 protein: CASSYHRDKGGDTQYF

V gene: TRBV5-1
clone size: many
J gene: TRBJ1-5
D gene: -
CDR3 DNA: TGCGCCAGCAGCCCCCTAGGTGTGAGCAATCAGCCCCAGCATTTT
CDR3 protein: CASSPLGVSNQPQHF

V gene: TRBV25-1
clone size: -
J gene: TRBJ1-5
D gene: -
CDR3 DNA: TGTGCCAGCAGTTCTGGCGCGGGGCCGCCCCAGCATTTT
CDR3 protein: CASSSGAGPPQHF

V gene: TRBV4-3
clone size: many
J gene: TRBJ2-7
D gene: -
CDR3 DNA: TGCGCCAGCAGCCAAGATGTTGGACCCTACGAGCAGTACTTC
CDR3 protein: CASSQDVGPYEQYF

V gene: TRBV11-2
clone size: -
J gene: TRBJ2-7
D gene: TRBD2
CDR3 DNA: TGTGCCAGCAGCCGTAGACTAGCGGGAGGGCCCCGCTACGAGCAGTACTTC
CDR3 protein: CASSRRLAGGPRYEQYF

V gene: TRBV29-1
clone size: many
J gene: TRBJ2-7
D gene: -
CDR3 DNA: TGCAGCGCTAGAACAGGGTCGGGTTACGAGCAGTACTTC
CDR3 protein: CSARTGSGYEQYF

V gene: TRBV9
clone size: -
J gene: TRBJ2-3
D gene: -
CDR3 DNA: TGTGCCAGCAGCGTAGGGGGGGGCACAGGTACGCAGTATTTT
CDR3 protein: CASSVGGGTGTQYF

V gene: TRBV20-1
clone size: few
J gene: TRBJ2-2
D gene: -
CDR3 DNA: TGCAGTGCTAGAGATAGTCCAAGGCCCGGGGAGCTGTTTTTT
CDR3 protein: CSARDSPRPGELFF

V gene: TRBV6-1
clone size: few
J gene: TRBJ2-5
D gene: TRBD2
CDR3 DNA: TGTGCCAGCAGGGTTGGGACTAGCGCGTCAAGGGGGTCAGAGACCCAGTACTTC
CDR3 protein: CASRVGTSASRGSETQYF

V gene: TRBV2
clone size: many
J gene: TRBJ1-2
D gene: -
CDR3 DNA: TGTGCCAGCGGAGCAGAAACCTATGGCTACACCTTC
CDR3 protein: CASGAETYGYTF

V gene: TRBV7-9
clone size: many
J gene: TRBJ2-3
D gene: TRBD2
CDR3 DNA: TGTGCCAGCAGCTTTCTATCTGGGCTAGCGGGAGACACAGATACGCAGTATTTT
CDR3 protein: CASSFLSGLAGDTDTQYF

V gene: TRBV29-1
clone size: few
J gene: TRBJ2-1
D gene: TRBD1
CDR3 DNA: TGCAGCGCCCGGACAGGTGACTTTTACAATGAGCAGTTCTTC
CDR3 protein: CSARTGDFYNEQFF

V gene: TRBV10-2
clone size: -
J gene: TRBJ1-1
D gene: TRBD1
CDR3 DNA: TGCGCCAGCAGCCTCGGACAGGGCGAGGTATATAGCACTGAAGCTTTCTTT
CDR3 protein: CASSLGQGEVYSTEAFF

V gene: TRBV28
clone size: few
J gene: TRBJ2-3
D gene: -
CDR3 DNA: TGTGCCAGCAGTTTATTGCCGCGTATGGATTCCACAGATACGCAGTATTTT
CDR3 protein: CASSLLPRMDSTDTQYF

V gene: TRBV20-1
clone size: many
J gene: TRBJ1-3
D gene: TRBD1
CDR3 DNA: TGCAGTGCCAGATCCGCGACAGGGAATGTATTTGGAAACACCATATATTTT
CDR3 protein: CSARSATGNVFGNTIYF

V gene: TRBV4-3
clone size: few
J gene: TRBJ2-7
D gene: -
CDR3 DNA: TGCGCCAGAACGGACAGTCCCTACGAGCAGTACTTC
CDR3 protein: CARTDSPYEQYF

V gene: TRBV4-1
clone size: -
J gene: TRBJ2-3
D gene: TRBD2
CDR3 DNA: TGCGCCAGCAGCCAGCGCCGGGGGGGGGGCGGAGATACGCAGTATTTT
CDR3 protein: CASSQRRGGGGDTQYF

V gene: TRBV6-5
clone size: many
J gene: TRBJ1-1
D gene: -
CDR3 DNA: TGTGCCAGCAGCGCGAGAAGATTCACTGAAGCTTTCTTT
CDR3 protein: CASSARRFTEAFF

V gene: TRBV4-3
clone size: few
J gene: TRBJ2-1
D gene: TRBD2
CDR3 DNA: TGCGCCAGCAGCCAACTTACCGGGACTAGCGGGGTGTATGAGCAGTTCTTC
CDR3 protein: CASSQLTGTSGVYEQFF

V gene: TRBV4-2
clone size: few
J gene: TRBJ1-3
D gene: -
CDR3 DNA: TGTGCCAGCAGCCAAGGCAGGAAGATGGTGGAAAGACAGTACGGAAACACCATATATTTT
CDR3 protein: CASSQGRKMVERQYGNTIYF

V gene: TRBV6-5
clone size: many
J gene: TRBJ2-3
D gene: -
CDR3 DNA: TGTGCCAGCAGTTACGGGCCATTCCCAGATACGCAGTATTTT
CDR3 protein: CASSYGPFPDTQYF

V gene: TRBV20-1
clone size: -
J gene: TRBJ2-5
D gene: TRBD1
CDR3 DNA: TGCAGTGCCCCCGGACAGGGGGTTTACGAGACCCAGTACTTC
CDR3 protein: CSAPGQGVYETQYF

V gene: TRBV6-5
clone size: many
J gene: TRBJ1-6
D gene: -
CDR3 DNA: TGTGCCAGCAGTGAAAGACAGCGAAGCTCCTATAATTCACCCCTCCACTTT
CDR3 protein: CASSERQRSSYNSPLHF

V gene: TRBV5-6
clone size: -
J gene: TRBJ2-7
D gene: -
CDR3 DNA: TGTGCCAGCACCGGCGGGGGCTTGGGGTACGAGCAGTACTTC
CDR3 protein: CASTGGGLGYEQYF

V gene: TRBV7-9
clone size: many
J gene: TRBJ2-6
D gene: -
CDR3 DNA: TGTGCCAGCAGCTTTGGCCTAGCGATTGGGGCCAACGTCCTGACTTTC
CDR3 protein: CASSFGLAIGANVLTF

V gene: TRBV5-4
clone size: many
J gene: TRBJ2-7
D gene: -
CDR3 DNA: TGTGCCAGCAGCGGGAGTTCCCTCGAGCAGTACTTC
CDR3 protein: CASSGSSLEQYF

V gene: TRBV7-2
clone size: many
J gene: TRBJ1-6
D gene: -
CDR3 DNA: TGTGCCAGCGGAGCAGGGAGCTCGTCCTATAATTCACCCCTCCACTTT
CDR3 protein: CASGAGSSSYNSPLHF

V gene: TRBV7-6
clone size: few
J gene: TRBJ2-7
D gene: -
CDR3 DNA: TGTGCCAGCAGCTTTGGGGAAGACTACGAGCAGTACTTC
CDR3 protein: CASSFGEDYEQYF

V gene: TRBV6-2/TRBV6-3
clone size: -
J gene: TRBJ2-1
D gene: TRBD2
CDR3 DNA: TGTGCCAGCGGTTCTAACAGGGCAGGGACTAGCGGGAGGCCTGAGCAGTTCTTC
CDR3 protein: CASGSNRAGTSGRPEQFF

V gene: TRBV6-5
clone size: -
J gene: TRBJ2-7
D gene: TRBD2
CDR3 DNA: TGTGCCAGCAGTTACCTCGGGACTACGAGCTCCTACGAGCAGTACTTC
CDR3 protein: CASSYLGTTSSYEQYF

V gene: TRBV5-1
clone size: -
J gene: TRBJ1-1
D gene: TRBD1
CDR3 DNA: TGCGCCAGCAGCTGGACCGGGGCAGGGGGCACTGAAGCTTTCTTT
CDR3 protein: CASSWTGAGGTEAFF

V gene: TRBV5-6
clone size: -
J gene: TRBJ2-5
D gene: TRBD2
CDR3 DNA: TGTGCCAGCAGCCCCACTTGGCTAGCGGGGAGCCAAGAGACCCAGTACTTC
CDR3 protein: CASSPTWLAGSQETQYF

V gene: TRBV5-4
clone size: few
J gene: TRBJ1-2
D gene: TRBD1
CDR3 DNA: TGTGCCAGCAGCTTAGGACAGGGGACCTATGGCTACACCTTC
CDR3 protein: CASSLGQGTYGYTF

V gene: TRBV14
clone size: few
J gene: TRBJ2-5
D gene: -
CDR3 DNA: TGTGCCAGCAGCCAATGGGAAGGGGAGACCCAGTACTTC
CDR3 protein: CASSQWEGETQYF

V gene: TRBV6-5
clone size: -
J gene: TRBJ2-5
D gene: TRBD1
CDR3 DNA: TGTGCCAGCAGTTACCAGCGGACAGGGGATCACCAAGAGACCCAGTACTTC
CDR3 protein: CASSYQRTGDHQETQYF

V gene: TRBV7-2
clone size: many
J gene: TRBJ2-7
D gene: -
CDR3 DNA: TGTGCCAGCAGCTTACCCCCGGGGTCCTTCTACGAGCAGTACTTC
CDR3 protein: CASSLPPGSFYEQYF

V gene: TRBV4-3
clone size: few
J gene: TRBJ2-1
D gene: -
CDR3 DNA: TGCGCCAGCAGCCAAGATAGGAGGTCGTTCCCTGAGCAGTTCTTC
CDR3 protein: CASSQDRRSFPEQFF

V gene: TRBV11-2
clone size: -
J gene: TRBJ2-7
D gene: -
CDR3 DNA: TGTGCCAGCGGGGATGCGGGGTTACCGCAGGAGCAGTACTTC
CDR3 protein: CASGDAGLPQEQYF

V gene: TRBV9
clone size: few
J gene: TRBJ2-7
D gene: -
CDR3 DNA: TGTGCCAGCAGCGAGAGCACAGGGAACTCCTACGAGCAGTACTTC
CDR3 protein: CASSESTGNSYEQYF

V gene: TRBV2
clone size: -
J gene: TRBJ2-5
D gene: -
CDR3 DNA: TGTGCCAGCAGTGAGCGGGCTCCTTGGGGGGAGACCCAGTACTTC
CDR3 protein: CASSERAPWGETQYF

V gene: TRBV11-2
clone size: -
J gene: TRBJ2-7
D gene: -
CDR3 DNA: TGTGCCAGCTCACCATCGGCAGCGAATGCCTACGAGCAGTACTTC
CDR3 protein: CASSPSAANAYEQYF

V gene: TRBV28
clone size: many
J gene: TRBJ1-1
D gene: -
CDR3 DNA: TGTGCCAGCAGTACGATGACACCAGCCATGAACACTGAAGCTTTCTTT
CDR3 protein: CASSTMTPAMNTEAFF

V gene: TRBV7-6
clone size: -
J gene: TRBJ2-3
D gene: -
CDR3 DNA: TGTGCCAGCAGCTCGTTTGAAACAGATACGCAGTATTTT
CDR3 protein: CASSSFETDTQYF

V gene: TRBV5-6
clone size: many
J gene: TRBJ2-7
D gene: -
CDR3 DNA: TGTGCCAGCAGCTATGGACAGCCTGAGGTCTACGAGCAGTACTTC
CDR3 protein: CASSYGQPEVYEQYF